The 22 T cell receptor beta chains below come from one sample, sequenced in a study of cytomegalovirus exposure and HLA in healthy donors. The PCR contained 60 Vbeta and 13 Jbeta primers. Assay used: immunoSEQ multiplex PCR; TCRdb lists only in-frame clones, some missing. This sample's table reports around 200,000 clones. The sample comprised PBMCs. The receptors here all came from a woman aged 25 to 39 in good health and CMV-seropositive.

CDR3 in amino acids: CASSPYTSSGSVSYNEQFF. The CDR3 DNA follows: TGTGCCAGCTCACCTTATACCTCTAGCGGGAGTGTATCCTACAATGAGCAGTTCTTC. This chain links TRBV18 with TRBJ2-1; 10 positions match TRBD2. V lost 3 bases to trimming and J lost 1 base; unmatched junction nucleotides: 12. The CDR3 is 19 amino acids. Germline values: CDR1 KGHSH, CDR2 LQKENI.

The chain recombines TRBV28 with TRBJ2-3; TRBD1 might be the D (5 bases). CDR3 size: 15 residues. Germline V gives CDR1 MDHEN, CDR2 SYDVKM. V was clipped by 3 bases and J by 2 bases, with 12 bases between them. CDR3 coding DNA: TGTGCCAGCAGTTTTGTGGACACCGCCACAGATACGCAGTATTTT. This gives the protein CASSFVDTATDTQYF.

The V gene is TRBV6-5, the J gene TRBJ1-1, with TRBD1 identical over 8 bases. Germline CDR1 and CDR2: MNHEY and SVGAGI. J was trimmed by 4 bases and V by 10 bases; bases with no gene match: 5. The CDR3 length is 12 residues. The CDR3 sequence is CATRTGLTEAFF. In DNA form, the CDR3 reads TGTGCCACACGGACAGGGCTCACTGAAGCTTTCTTT.

The chain is built from TRBV19 and TRBJ2-1, with unresolved D. The length of the CDR3 is 12 residues. CDR1 and CDR2 (germline): LNHDA, SQIVND (reference sequence). Trimming took 6 bases from V and 7 from J, leaving 10 bases between them. CDR3 residues: CASRSRRNEQFF. Here the CDR3 DNA reads TGTGCCAGTAGATCGAGAAGAAATGAGCAGTTCTTC.

This chain links TRBV29-1 with TRBJ1-5; D ambiguous. The germline V and J ends were trimmed by 0 bases and 4 bases, with 7 bases remaining between them. Germline CDR1 and CDR2: SQVTM and ANQGSEA. The CDR3 runs 13 residues. CDR3 coding DNA: TGCAGCGTTGAAGATCAGGTAAATCAGCCCCAGCATTTT. It yields the protein CSVEDQVNQPQHF.

The gene calls are TRBV27 and TRBJ2-5, with TRBD2 matching 13 bases. Trimming at V came to 6 bases and at J to 5 bases, leaving 6 bases not matched to a gene. Germline-derived CDR1 and CDR2 are MNHEY and SMNVEV (reference sequence). The CDR3 extends over 15 amino acids. This chain's CDR3 is CASRELAGGPETQYF. The CDR3 DNA reads as TGTGCCAGCAGAGAACTAGCGGGGGGGCCGGAGACCCAGTACTTC.

The chain combines TRBV6-5 with TRBJ2-1, with TRBD1 matching 9 bases. The CDR3 is 12 amino acids. Per the germline V gene, CDR1 is MNHEY and CDR2 is SVGAGI. The junction had 0 bases not matched to a gene; V was cut back by 2 bases and J by 10 bases. For the CDR3, the DNA is TGTGCCAGCAGTTACGGGACAGGGGAGCAGTTCTTC. Residues: CASSYGTGEQFF.

The chain recombines TRBV9 with TRBJ2-3; 10 bases fit TRBD1. The CDR3 runs 17 residues. The germline gives CDR1 SGDLS, CDR2 YYNGEE. V trimming: 3 bases; J trimming: 0 bases; junction bases outside the gene matches: 7. CDR3 nucleotides: TGTGCCAGCAGCGACGACGGACAGGGGGGAAGCACAGATACGCAGTATTTT. It specifies CASSDDGQGGSTDTQYF.

CDR3 coding DNA: TGTGCCAGCACCACGCAGGGGTCTAATGAAGCTTTCTTT. It yields the protein CASTTQGSNEAFF. This chain connects TRBV6-6 to TRBJ1-1, with D perhaps matching TRBD1 (6 bases). With 7 bases removed from V and 7 bases from J, the gap between germline ends came to 16 bases. CDR3 length: 13 amino acids. Germline V gene data show CDR1 as MNHNY and CDR2 as SVGAGI (reference sequence).

The chain joins TRBV25-1 to TRBJ1-2; TRBD1 is a possible D gene (6 bases). Trimming pared 7 bases from V and 3 bases from J, leaving 15 bases between. This CDR3 spans 14 amino acids. CDR1 and CDR2 from the germline V gene are MGHDK and SYGVNS. The CDR3 DNA reads TGTGCCAGCAAAAGAGAGGGGGTTTACTATGGCTACACCTTC. Amino acid sequence: CASKREGVYYGYTF.

The chain links TRBV7-9 to TRBJ2-3, with 13 nucleotides matching TRBD2. The germline gives CDR1 SEHNR, CDR2 FQNEAQ (reference sequence). Trimming at V came to 5 bases and at J to 4 bases, leaving 6 bases not matched to a gene. CDR3 length: 16 residues. CDR3 loop: CASSPRTSGSADTQYF. CDR3 nucleotide sequence: TGTGCCAGCAGCCCCCGGACTAGCGGGAGTGCAGATACGCAGTATTTT.

The chain joins TRBV5-1 to TRBJ2-5, with 7 positions matching TRBD1. The length of the CDR3 is 14 residues. Looked up from germline, CDR1 is SGHRS and CDR2 is YFSETQ. J lost 4 bases, V lost 9 bases, and 12 bases had no gene match. In nucleotides, the CDR3 is TGCGCCACCACGACAGGGACCGACGGAGAGACCCAGTACTTC. Its translation: CATTTGTDGETQYF. Using reference TRBV5-1 and TRBJ2-5 for the parts outside the CDR3, the full variable domain is KAGVTQTPRYLIKTRGQQVTLSCSPISGHRSVSWYQQTPGQGLQFLFEYFSETQRNKGNFPGRFSGRQFSNSRSEMNVSTLELGDSALYLCATTTGTDGETQYFGPGTRLLVL.

This rearrangement joins TRBV7-2 to TRBJ1-2, with D possibly TRBD1 on 5 matching bases. The CDR3 length is 14 residues. Trimming pared 8 bases from V and 6 bases from J, leaving 19 bases between. Germline-derived CDR1 and CDR2 are SGHTA and FQGNSA. Here the CDR3 reads CASVSSWAGNGYTF. DNA of the CDR3: TGTGCCAGCGTCTCCAGTTGGGCAGGGAATGGCTACACCTTC.

J is TRBJ1-1 and V is TRBV29-1; D gene uncertain. Trimming took 5 bases from V and 5 from J, leaving 6 bases between them. This CDR3 spans 10 amino acids. CDR1 is SQVTM and CDR2 is ANQGSEA in the germline V gene. The CDR3 DNA reads as TGCAGCGTTCGGAGTACTGAAGCTTTCTTT. It codes for CSVRSTEAFF.

The chain joins TRBV4-2 to TRBJ1-1, with D maybe TRBD1 (5 bases). CDR1 LGHNA and CDR2 YNFKEQ come from the germline V gene. The V and J ends lost 4 bases and 1 base respectively, with 25 bases between them. This CDR3 has 19 amino acids. CDR3 sequence: CASSPAITGLGEGNTEAFF. Written as DNA, the CDR3 is TGTGCCAGCAGCCCGGCGATAACAGGATTGGGGGAGGGGAACACTGAAGCTTTCTTT.

The V call is TRBV27, the J call TRBJ1-4; D might be TRBD1 (5 bases). CDR1 is MNHEY, CDR2 SMNVEV, per germline (reference sequence). This CDR3 is built from 17 residues. The germline V and J ends were trimmed by 4 bases and 6 bases, with 21 bases remaining between them. CDR3 bases: TGTGCCAGCAGTTCTAGGTTTAAGGGGCGATCTGATGAAAAACTGTTTTTT. Residues: CASSSRFKGRSDEKLFF.

The gene calls are TRBV19 and TRBJ1-5, with 9 bases fitting TRBD1. Germline V lookup: CDR1 LNHDA, CDR2 SQIVND (reference sequence). This CDR3 comprises 14 residues. Unmatched junction bases numbered 2, after V lost 3 bases and J lost 5 bases. CDR3 in amino acids: CASSITGGDQPQHF. The CDR3, as DNA: TGTGCCAGTAGTATCACAGGGGGCGATCAGCCCCAGCATTTT.

The V call is TRBV2, the J call TRBJ1-5; 9 nucleotides align to TRBD1. CDR1 is SNHLY, CDR2 FYNNEI, per germline. V trimming: 7 bases; J trimming: 7 bases; junction bases outside the gene matches: 11. The CDR3 runs 15 residues. In DNA, the CDR3 is TGTGCCAGCATCGGGGACAGGGCCGGGAGCCAGCCCCAGCATTTT. It encodes CASIGDRAGSQPQHF.

This chain joins TRBV19 and TRBJ1-2, with 8 bases aligning to TRBD1. The germline CDR1 and CDR2 sequences are LNHDA and SQIVND (reference sequence). The CDR3 length is 11 residues. The trim removed 5 bases at V and 8 bases at J, leaving 1 base unmatched. The CDR3 is CASSDRGGYTF. The CDR3 nucleotides read TGTGCCAGTAGTGACAGGGGAGGCTACACCTTC.

The chain is built from TRBV27 and TRBJ1-5; D unclear. V lost 0 bases to trimming and J lost 0 bases, with 9 bases between them. CDR1 and CDR2 (germline): MNHEY, SMNVEV (reference sequence). This CDR3 spans 16 amino acids. The CDR3 DNA is TGTGCCAGCAGTTTATCGCTAACCTATAGCAATCAGCCCCAGCATTTT. It yields the protein CASSLSLTYSNQPQHF.

The rearrangement links TRBV19 to TRBJ2-1, with 8 bases fitting TRBD1. Trimming cost V 5 bases and J 6 bases; bases outside gene matches: 9. Germline V gene lookup returns CDR1 LNHDA and CDR2 SQIVND (reference sequence). The CDR3 sequence is 15 residues long. As DNA, the CDR3 is TGTGCCAGTAGTCGCCGCGACAGGGGAGGCAATGAGCAGTTCTTC. Its protein is CASSRRDRGGNEQFF.

The chain couples TRBV5-1 to TRBJ2-1; 11 bases map to TRBD2. The CDR3 is 15 amino acids. V gave up 8 bases and J gave up 4 bases; unmatched junction bases: 8. The germline V gene encodes CDR1 SGHRS and CDR2 YFSETQ. CDR3 amino acids: CASSVAGGQYNEQFF. For the CDR3, the DNA is TGCGCCAGTTCGGTAGCGGGGGGGCAATACAATGAGCAGTTCTTC.